The clone carrying this T cell receptor beta chain was found many times. Its antigen is unidentified. Time point meaning: persistent/refractory GD, antithyroid drugs over 5 years with positive TRAb. With RNA extracted from PBMCs as input, the TCR library was made. The guidelines of the American Thyroid Association were the basis for diagnosing Graves' disease. This entry comes from a study of regulatory T cells in long-lasting Graves disease. Study-level information: Graves' disease counted as persistent after over 5 years of antithyroid drugs with positive TSH receptor antibodies.

Study-wide results and caveats: There were preferences for TRBV28, TRBJ1-2 and TRBJ2-5 in persistent disease. A greater number of public clonotypes (approximately 2,500) was shared by persistent patients than by new patients (over 900).

The CDR3 is made up of 16 amino acids. Germline V gene data show CDR1 as MDHEN and CDR2 as SYDVKM. With 5 bases clipped from V and 3 bases from J, the junction kept 12 bases outside the gene matches. To make TCR beta libraries, researchers used iRepertoire HTBI primers and Arm-PCR of CDR3 regions. In TCRdb, the multiplex PCR reads were re-called with MiXCR into one record per CDR3 protein. Among a few hundred thousand distinct CDR3 sequences listed, 20% to 30% were seen once. This specimen consisted of peripheral blood mononuclear cells (PBMCs), obtained when the disease was refractory, from a patient treated with antithyroid drugs. This chain joins TRBV28 and TRBJ1-1, with 7 bases that match TRBD1. The sequence derives from a female donor with Graves disease. The CDR3: CASSITGEGLDTEAFF. DNA of the CDR3: TGTGCCAGCAGTATAACAGGGGAAGGGCTGGACACTGAAGCTTTCTTT.